These 25 T cell receptor beta chains share one sample of origin, sequenced in a study of human T cells and chemical hapten exposure. Time point meaning: patch test 1, 2 weeks after DPC sensitization. Indicated treatment: therapeutic diphenylcyclopropenone sensitization with weekly scalp DPC. A single record per CDR3 protein comes from TCRdb applying MiXCR to the RACE reads. This sample has 150,000 to 200,000 distinct CDR3 sequences, with approximately 15% found just once. This specimen was whole blood, taken in connection with sensitization to the hapten diphenylcyclopropenone (DPC). These receptors came from a woman aged 25 to 39 with alopecia areata. Some clones in this sample may be carry-over from other donors' samples.

The chain uses TRBV28 and TRBJ2-3, with D unclear. Germline V gene data show CDR1 as MDHEN and CDR2 as SYDVKM. The CDR3 totals 12 residues. V was pared by 2 bases and J by 8 bases, with 8 bases between. The DNA for the CDR3 is TGTGCCAGCAGTTTAGGACCGAGTACGCAGTATTTT. It yields the protein CASSLGPSTQYF.

This clonotype was seen only a few times. The V and J genes are TRBV7-2 and TRBJ1-6; 7 bases are shared with TRBD1. With V trimmed by 6 bases and J by 0 bases, 5 bases remained unmatched. CDR3 size: 16 residues. Germline V gene data show CDR1 as SGHTA and CDR2 as FQGNSA. Here the CDR3 reads CASRGQVDSYNSPLHF. The CDR3, as DNA: TGTGCCAGCAGAGGACAGGTGGACTCCTATAATTCACCCCTCCACTTT.

This clonotype was found many times. The rearrangement uses TRBV7-2 and TRBJ2-5; D perhaps matches TRBD1 (6 bases). The CDR3 covers 14 residues. Between the trimmed V and J ends, which lost 3 bases and 4 bases, there was a span of 12 bases. Germline loops: CDR1 SGHTA, CDR2 FQGNSA. CDR3 sequence (DNA): TGTGCCAGCAGCTTGACAGGTGGTGCAGAGACCCAGTACTTC. This gives the protein CASSLTGGAETQYF.

The chain recombines TRBV6-2 or TRBV6-3 with TRBJ1-5, with 9 bases aligning to TRBD1. V trimming: 2 bases; J trimming: 6 bases; junction bases outside the gene matches: 8. Per the germline V gene, CDR1 is MNHEY and CDR2 is SVGEGT. The CDR3 is 16 residues long. In nucleotides, the CDR3 is TGTGCCAGCAGTTACGCCGGGACAGGGTTCGCTCAGCCCCAGCATTTT. It codes for CASSYAGTGFAQPQHF.

This clonotype was recorded a few times. The chain carries TRBV12-3 or TRBV12-4 and TRBJ2-1; D perhaps matches TRBD1 (5 bases). Trimming left V 6 bases short and J 6 bases short, with 9 bases between. The CDR3 spans 12 residues. CDR3 bases: TGTGCCAGCAGCCGCGACAGCAATGAGCAGTTCTTC. Translation: CASSRDSNEQFF.

This clonotype appeared many times. This sequence joins TRBV19 and TRBJ1-5, with TRBD1 identical over 9 bases. With V trimmed by 8 bases and J by 2 bases, 10 bases remained unmatched. The germline gives CDR1 LNHDA, CDR2 SQIVND (reference sequence). This CDR3 comprises 16 residues. The CDR3 reads CASEVLGQGRNQPQHF. The CDR3 DNA follows: TGTGCCAGTGAAGTTTTGGGACAGGGACGCAATCAGCCCCAGCATTTT.

This clonotype appeared a few times. The rearrangement links TRBV4-3 to TRBJ2-4, with TRBD2 identical over 15 bases. V lost 3 bases, J lost 10 bases, and 10 bases stayed unmatched. The CDR3 has 17 residues. Germline V gives CDR1 LGHNA, CDR2 YSLEER. In DNA, the CDR3 is TGCGCCAGCAGCCAGGGACTAGCGGGGGGTCCTTCAAGGATTCAGTACTTC. This codes for CASSQGLAGGPSRIQYF.

This clonotype was detected only a few times. The J gene is TRBJ1-3, the V gene TRBV19; unclear D gene. Trimming took 6 bases from V and 0 from J, leaving 12 bases between them. The germline V gene has CDR1 LNHDA and CDR2 SQIVND (reference sequence). The CDR3 has 15 amino acids. CDR3 in DNA: TGTGCCAGTAGACCCGCAGGCAACTCTGGAAACACCATATATTTT. Its translation is CASRPAGNSGNTIYF.

This clonotype was seen just once. The chain joins TRBV5-1 to TRBJ1-1; TRBD1 agrees at 11 bases. The V segment lost 1 base and the J segment 5 bases; nucleotides outside the gene matches: 16. Germline V gene lookup returns CDR1 SGHRS and CDR2 YFSETQ. This CDR3 is 19 amino acids long. For the CDR3, the DNA is TGCGCCAGCAGCTTGCCTTTCTCCGGACAGGGGGCAATCGGGACTGAAGCTTTCTTT. Amino acid sequence: CASSLPFSGQGAIGTEAFF.

Only a few counts were recorded for this clonotype. The chain carries TRBV4-1 and TRBJ1-1, with D perhaps matching TRBD1 (6 bases). The CDR3 length is 13 residues. Germline loops: CDR1 MGHRA, CDR2 YSYEKL. Trimming stripped 0 bases from V and 10 bases from J, with 12 bases between. CDR3 DNA: TGCGCCAGCAGCCAAGATTGGACAGAAGGAGCTTTCTTT. This translates into CASSQDWTEGAFF.

This clonotype was counted many times. The V gene is TRBV7-9, the J gene TRBJ2-6, with 7 nucleotides matching TRBD2. The CDR3 runs to 16 residues. V shed 5 bases, J shed 1 base, and the junction held 5 bases outside the gene matches. Germline CDR1 reads SEHNR; CDR2 reads FQNEAQ (reference sequence). CDR3 residues: CASSSGGGSGANVLTF. As DNA, the CDR3 is TGTGCCAGCAGCAGCGGCGGGGGATCTGGGGCCAACGTCCTGACTTTC.

The V call is TRBV29-1, the J call TRBJ1-4; the D is unclear. Trimming shortened V by 1 base and J by 7 bases, and 16 bases separated the two germline ends. The CDR3 contains 15 residues. CDR1 is SQVTM and CDR2 is ANQGSEA in the germline V gene. In nucleotides, the CDR3 is TGCAGCGTTGAAGGTAGCGTAGAAGAGGGTGAAAAACTGTTTTTT. Its translation is CSVEGSVEEGEKLFF.

A word on this clonotype: One base away lies a much larger clone, so this may be a sequencing read error. J is TRBJ1-5 and V is TRBV3-1; D gene ambiguous. Per the germline V gene, CDR1 is LGHDT and CDR2 is YNNKEL (reference sequence). CDR3 length equals 13 residues. V was cut by 0 bases and J by 2 bases, with 2 bases left in between. This CDR3 is CASSQDGNQPQHF. The CDR3 DNA is TGTGCCAGCAGCCAAGATGGCAATCAGCCCCAGCATTTT.

This chain connects TRBV19 to TRBJ2-6, with TRBD1 matching over 9 bases. CDR3 length: 17 residues. With 6 bases clipped from V and 0 bases from J, the junction kept 6 bases outside the gene matches. Germline V gene data show CDR1 as LNHDA and CDR2 as SQIVND (reference sequence). This chain's CDR3 is CASSRDRVGSGANVLTF. In DNA, the CDR3 is TGTGCCAGTAGCCGGGACAGGGTCGGCTCTGGGGCCAACGTCCTGACTTTC.

The chain has TRBV6-6 and TRBJ2-3; 10 nucleotides align to TRBD2. V lost 4 bases and J lost 8; bases outside the gene matches: 6. This CDR3 has 14 amino acids. In germline, CDR1 is MNHNY, CDR2 SVGAGI (reference sequence). DNA for the CDR3: TGTGCCAGCAGTTTGAGCGGGAGGGTTGTTACGCAGTATTTT. It encodes CASSLSGRVVTQYF.

V usage is TRBV7-2 and J usage is TRBJ2-7; 7 nucleotides line up with TRBD1. There are 14 residues in the CDR3. The germline CDR1 and CDR2 sequences are SGHTA and FQGNSA. The ends lost 5 bases at V and 5 bases at J; junction bases unmatched: 9. CDR3 sequence (DNA): TGTGCCAGCAGCGCTCCGGACAGGCATCACGAGCAGTACTTC. Protein product: CASSAPDRHHEQYF.

The chain couples TRBV29-1 to TRBJ2-2; D assignment may be TRBD1 or TRBD2 (5 bases each). Deletions cut 7 bases from V and 0 bases from J, with 12 bases between. The germline CDR1 and CDR2 sequences are SQVTM and ANQGSEA. The CDR3 runs to 14 residues. The CDR3 coding sequence is TGCAGCGCTCCGGGACGTCCGAACACCGGGGAGCTGTTTTTT. It specifies CSAPGRPNTGELFF.

This clonotype occurred a few times. Its ends do not fully match the called genes, so a read error is possible. The J gene is TRBJ2-2, the V gene TRBV20-1; no reliable D call. Germline values: CDR1 DFQATT, CDR2 SNEGSKA (reference sequence). The CDR3 sequence is 15 residues long. The CDR3 protein is CSARVGGMGTGELFF. CDR3 sequence (DNA): TGCAGTGCCAGAGTAGGTGGTATGGGCACCGGGGAGCTGTTTTTT.

CDR3 coding DNA: TGTGCCAGCAGCCTAACGGTAGACCCTAGCACAGATACGCAGTATTTT. Its translation: CASSLTVDPSTDTQYF. The chain recombines TRBV5-4 with TRBJ2-3; D gene uncertain. CDR3 length: 16 residues. Germline-derived CDR1 and CDR2 are SGHNT and YYREEE (reference sequence). Deletions cut 4 bases from V and 0 bases from J, with 15 bases between.

This chain uses TRBV10-3 with TRBJ2-7; D ambiguous. There are 11 residues in the CDR3. V was clipped by 8 bases and J by 3 bases, with 8 bases between them. Germline V gene lookup returns CDR1 ENHRY and CDR2 SYGVKD. CDR3 residues: CAIESGYEQYF. Written as DNA, the CDR3 is TGTGCCATCGAGAGTGGCTACGAGCAGTACTTC.

The chain combines TRBV20-1 with TRBJ2-1; TRBD1 might be the D (6 bases). CDR1 and CDR2 from the germline V gene are DFQATT and SNEGSKA (reference sequence). This CDR3 has 15 residues. Trimming took off 2 bases at V and 9 bases at J, with 20 bases between the two ends. CDR3 sequence (DNA): TGCAGTGCTAGAAACAAAGAACGATTAGGGGGTGAGCAGTTCTTC. Translated: CSARNKERLGGEQFF.

This clonotype was found many times. The chain recombines TRBV6-1 with TRBJ1-1; TRBD1 is a possible D gene (5 bases). The germline V and J ends were trimmed by 5 bases and 0 bases, with 13 bases remaining between them. Germline CDR1 and CDR2: MNHNS and SASEGT. There are 15 residues in the CDR3. The CDR3 loop reads CASSLGTILNTEAFF. Here the CDR3 DNA reads TGTGCCAGCAGTCTGGGGACGATTTTGAACACTGAAGCTTTCTTT.

This clonotype showed up just a few times. The genes are TRBV9 and TRBJ2-5, with no clear D. Germline-derived CDR1 and CDR2 are SGDLS and YYNGEE. The CDR3 is made up of 14 amino acids. The ends were cut back, 5 bases at V and 2 bases at J, with 13 bases in the middle. The CDR3 sequence: CASSHGPIQETQYF. CDR3 nucleotides: TGTGCCAGCAGTCACGGGCCAATTCAAGAGACCCAGTACTTC.

The rearrangement links TRBV7-2 to TRBJ2-4; TRBD1 aligns across 8 bases. The junction had 3 bases not matched to a gene; V was cut back by 5 bases and J by 9 bases. The germline CDR1 and CDR2 sequences are SGHTA and FQGNSA. This CDR3 has 12 amino acids. CDR3 residues: CASSRQGFIQYF. CDR3 nucleotide sequence: TGTGCCAGCAGCCGACAGGGGTTCATTCAGTACTTC.

The chain has TRBV20-1 and TRBJ2-7, with 11 bases identical to TRBD1. Per germline, CDR1 DFQATT and CDR2 SNEGSKA (reference sequence). This CDR3 is built from 14 residues. The CDR3: CSQSRGQGESEQYF. Here the CDR3 DNA reads TGCAGCCAAAGCCGGGGACAGGGGGAAAGCGAGCAGTACTTC.